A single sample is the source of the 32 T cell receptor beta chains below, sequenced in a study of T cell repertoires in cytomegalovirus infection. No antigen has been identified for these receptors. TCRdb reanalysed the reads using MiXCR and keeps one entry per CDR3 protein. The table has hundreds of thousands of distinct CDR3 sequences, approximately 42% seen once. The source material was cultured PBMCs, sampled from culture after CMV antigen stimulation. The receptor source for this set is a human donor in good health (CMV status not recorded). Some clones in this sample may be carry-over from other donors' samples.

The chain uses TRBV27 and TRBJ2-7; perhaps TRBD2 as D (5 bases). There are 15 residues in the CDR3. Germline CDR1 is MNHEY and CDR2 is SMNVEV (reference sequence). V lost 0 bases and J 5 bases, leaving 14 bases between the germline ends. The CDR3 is CASSLSLLGIHEQYF. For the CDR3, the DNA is TGTGCCAGCAGTTTATCCCTACTAGGGATCCACGAGCAGTACTTC.

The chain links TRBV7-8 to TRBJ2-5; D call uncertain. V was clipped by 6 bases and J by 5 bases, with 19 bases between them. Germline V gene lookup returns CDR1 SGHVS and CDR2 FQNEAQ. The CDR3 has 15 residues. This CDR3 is CASRPVSHLGETQYF. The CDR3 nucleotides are TGTGCCAGCAGGCCCGTTTCCCACCTGGGGGAGACCCAGTACTTC.

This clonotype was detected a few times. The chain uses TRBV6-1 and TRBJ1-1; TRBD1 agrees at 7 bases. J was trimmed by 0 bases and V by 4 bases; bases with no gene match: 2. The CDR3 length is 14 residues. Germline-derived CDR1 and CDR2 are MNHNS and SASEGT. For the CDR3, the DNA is TGTGCCAGCAGTGTGACAGGGATGAACACTGAAGCTTTCTTT. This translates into CASSVTGMNTEAFF.

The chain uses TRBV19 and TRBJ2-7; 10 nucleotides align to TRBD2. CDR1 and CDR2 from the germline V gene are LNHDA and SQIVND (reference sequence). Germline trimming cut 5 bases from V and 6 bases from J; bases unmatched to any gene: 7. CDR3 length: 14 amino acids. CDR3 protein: CASSPSGRAREQYF. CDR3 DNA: TGTGCCAGTAGTCCAAGCGGGAGGGCCCGCGAGCAGTACTTC.

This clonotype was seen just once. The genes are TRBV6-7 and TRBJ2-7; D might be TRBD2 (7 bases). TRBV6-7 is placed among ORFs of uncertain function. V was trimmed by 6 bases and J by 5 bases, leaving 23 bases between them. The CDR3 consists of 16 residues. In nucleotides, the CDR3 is TGTGCCAGCAGATCTCACAGGGAGGGGAGTTTCGACGAGCAGTACTTC. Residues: CASRSHREGSFDEQYF.

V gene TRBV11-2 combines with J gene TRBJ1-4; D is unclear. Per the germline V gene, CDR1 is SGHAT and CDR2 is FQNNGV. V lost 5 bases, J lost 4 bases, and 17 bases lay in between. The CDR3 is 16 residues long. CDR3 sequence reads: CASSRGPPGYNEKLFF. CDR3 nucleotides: TGTGCCAGCAGCAGAGGACCCCCGGGATATAATGAAAAACTGTTTTTT. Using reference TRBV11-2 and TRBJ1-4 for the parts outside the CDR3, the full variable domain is EAGVAQSPRYKIIEKRQSVAFWCNPISGHATLYWYQQILGQGPKLLIQFQNNGVVDDSQLPKDRFSAERLKGVDSTLKIQPAKLEDSAVYLCASSRGPPGYNEKLFFGSGTQLSVL.

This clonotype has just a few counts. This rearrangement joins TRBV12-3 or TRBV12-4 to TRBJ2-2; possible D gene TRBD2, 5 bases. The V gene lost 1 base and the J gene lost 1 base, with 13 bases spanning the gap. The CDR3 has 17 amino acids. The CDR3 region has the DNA TGTGCCAGCAGTTTAGGGTCGGGAATAATGAACACCGGGGAGCTGTTTTTT. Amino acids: CASSLGSGIMNTGELFF.

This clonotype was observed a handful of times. CDR3 in amino acids: CASSFGGETAQYF. DNA for the CDR3: TGTGCCAGCAGTTTTGGGGGGGAGACGGCCCAGTACTTC. The rearrangement links TRBV12-3 or TRBV12-4 to TRBJ2-5; 7 bases agree with TRBD2. This CDR3 spans 13 amino acids. V lost 3 bases and J lost 9; bases outside the gene matches: 7.

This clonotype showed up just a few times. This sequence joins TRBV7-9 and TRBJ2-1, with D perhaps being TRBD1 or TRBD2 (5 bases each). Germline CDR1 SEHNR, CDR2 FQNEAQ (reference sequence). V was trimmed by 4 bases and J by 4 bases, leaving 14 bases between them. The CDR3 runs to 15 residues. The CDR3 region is CASSSLGTTYNEQFF. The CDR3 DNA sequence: TGTGCCAGCAGCTCTCTCGGGACGACTTACAATGAGCAGTTCTTC.

In DNA form, the CDR3 reads TGTGCCACACGACCTCACACAGATACGCAGTATTTT. The encoded protein is CATRPHTDTQYF. The chain carries TRBV28 and TRBJ2-3, with unresolved D. The CDR3 length is 12 residues. Trimming left V 10 bases short and J 2 bases short, with 10 bases between. The V gene's germline CDR1 is MDHEN and CDR2 SYDVKM.

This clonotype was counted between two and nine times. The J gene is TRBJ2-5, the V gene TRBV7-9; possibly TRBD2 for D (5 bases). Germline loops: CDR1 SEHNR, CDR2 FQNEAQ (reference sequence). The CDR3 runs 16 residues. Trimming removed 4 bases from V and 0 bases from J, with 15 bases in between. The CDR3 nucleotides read TGTGCCAGCAGCTCGCAAATGGACGGGAACCAAGAGACCCAGTACTTC. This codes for CASSSQMDGNQETQYF.

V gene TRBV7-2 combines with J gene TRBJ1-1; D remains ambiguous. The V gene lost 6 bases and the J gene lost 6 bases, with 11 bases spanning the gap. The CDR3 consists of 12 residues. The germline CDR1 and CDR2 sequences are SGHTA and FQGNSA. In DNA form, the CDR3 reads TGTGCCAGCAGGGGCCCCGCTGCTGAAGCTTTCTTT. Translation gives CASRGPAAEAFF.

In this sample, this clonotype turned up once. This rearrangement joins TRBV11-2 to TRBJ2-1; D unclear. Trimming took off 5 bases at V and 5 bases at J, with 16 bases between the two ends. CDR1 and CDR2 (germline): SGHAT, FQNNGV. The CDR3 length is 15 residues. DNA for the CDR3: TGTGCCAGCAGCGCCGCACCCAAAGGAAACAATGAGCAGTTCTTC. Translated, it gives CASSAAPKGNNEQFF.

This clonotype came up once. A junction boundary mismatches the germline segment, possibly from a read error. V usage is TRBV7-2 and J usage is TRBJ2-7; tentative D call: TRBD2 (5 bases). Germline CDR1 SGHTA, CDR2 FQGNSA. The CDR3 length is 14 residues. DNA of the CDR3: TGTGCCAGCAGCAGGACTGCTGGGTCCTCCGAGCAGTACTTC. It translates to CASSRTAGSSEQYF. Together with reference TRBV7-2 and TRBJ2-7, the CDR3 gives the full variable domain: GAGVSQSPSNKVTEKGKDVELRCDPISGHTALYWYRQSLGQGLEFLIYFQGNSAPDKSGLPSDRFSAERTGGSVSTLTIQRTQQEDSAVYLCASSRTAGSSEQYFGPGTRLTVT.

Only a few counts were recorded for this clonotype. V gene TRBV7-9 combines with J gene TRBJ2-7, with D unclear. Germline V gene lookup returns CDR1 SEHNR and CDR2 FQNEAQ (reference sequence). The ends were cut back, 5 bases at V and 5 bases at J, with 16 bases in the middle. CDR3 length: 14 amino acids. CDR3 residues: CASSPDWGVDEQYF. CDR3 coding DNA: TGTGCCAGCAGCCCCGACTGGGGTGTCGACGAGCAGTACTTC.

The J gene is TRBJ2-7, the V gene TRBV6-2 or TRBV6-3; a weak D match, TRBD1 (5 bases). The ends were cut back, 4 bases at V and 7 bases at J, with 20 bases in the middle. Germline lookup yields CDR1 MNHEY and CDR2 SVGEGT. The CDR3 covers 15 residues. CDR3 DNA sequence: TGTGCCAGCAGTTTCGTAACAGGAGTTACCTCGGAGCAGTACTTC. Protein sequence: CASSFVTGVTSEQYF.

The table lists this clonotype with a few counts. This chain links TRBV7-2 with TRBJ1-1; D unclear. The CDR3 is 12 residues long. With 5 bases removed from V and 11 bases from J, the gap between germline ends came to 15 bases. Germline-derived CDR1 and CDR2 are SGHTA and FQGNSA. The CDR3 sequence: CASSLTRAFAFF. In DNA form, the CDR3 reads TGTGCCAGCAGCCTGACGAGGGCTTTCGCTTTCTTT. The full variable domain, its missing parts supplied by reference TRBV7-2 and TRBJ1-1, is GAGVSQSPSNKVTEKGKDVELRCDPISGHTALYWYRQSLGQGLEFLIYFQGNSAPDKSGLPSDRFSAERTGGSVSTLTIQRTQQEDSAVYLCASSLTRAFAFFGQGTRLTVV.

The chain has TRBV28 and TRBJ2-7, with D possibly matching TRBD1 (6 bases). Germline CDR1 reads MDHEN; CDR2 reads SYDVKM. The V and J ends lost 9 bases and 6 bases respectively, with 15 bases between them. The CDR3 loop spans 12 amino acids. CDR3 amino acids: CASYDRQSEQYF. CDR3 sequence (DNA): TGTGCCAGTTACGACAGGCAATCCGAGCAGTACTTC.

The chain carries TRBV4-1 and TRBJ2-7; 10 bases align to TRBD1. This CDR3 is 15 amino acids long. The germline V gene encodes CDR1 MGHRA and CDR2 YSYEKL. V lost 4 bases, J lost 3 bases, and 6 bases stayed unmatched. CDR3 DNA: TGCGCCAGCAGCCCCCGGACAGGGGGGTACTACGAGCAGTACTTC. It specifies CASSPRTGGYYEQYF.

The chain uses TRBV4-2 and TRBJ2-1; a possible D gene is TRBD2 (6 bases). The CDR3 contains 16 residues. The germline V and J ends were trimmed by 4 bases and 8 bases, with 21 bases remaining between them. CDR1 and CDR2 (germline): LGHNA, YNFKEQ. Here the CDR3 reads CASSPSGAGPNHEQFF. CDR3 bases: TGTGCCAGCAGCCCGTCGGGTGCGGGGCCTAATCATGAGCAGTTCTTC.

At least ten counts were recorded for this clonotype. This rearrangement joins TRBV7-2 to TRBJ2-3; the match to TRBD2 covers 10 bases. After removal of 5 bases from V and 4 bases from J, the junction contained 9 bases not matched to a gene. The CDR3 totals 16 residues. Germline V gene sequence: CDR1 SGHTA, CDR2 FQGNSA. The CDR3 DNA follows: TGTGCCAGCAGCCGTGGGGCTAGCGGGGGCGCAGATACGCAGTATTTT. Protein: CASSRGASGGADTQYF.

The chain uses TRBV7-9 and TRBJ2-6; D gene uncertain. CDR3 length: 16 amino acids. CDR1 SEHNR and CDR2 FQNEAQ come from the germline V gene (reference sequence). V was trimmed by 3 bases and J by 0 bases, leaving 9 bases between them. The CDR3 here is CASSFGARSGANVLTF. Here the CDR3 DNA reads TGTGCCAGCAGCTTCGGTGCGCGCTCTGGGGCCAACGTCCTGACTTTC. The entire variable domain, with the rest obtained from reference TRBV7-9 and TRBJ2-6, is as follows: DTGVSQNPRHKITKRGQNVTFRCDPISEHNRLYWYRQTLGQGPEFLTYFQNEAQLEKSRLLSDRFSAERPKGSFSTLEIQRTEQGDSAMYLCASSFGARSGANVLTFGAGSRLTVL.

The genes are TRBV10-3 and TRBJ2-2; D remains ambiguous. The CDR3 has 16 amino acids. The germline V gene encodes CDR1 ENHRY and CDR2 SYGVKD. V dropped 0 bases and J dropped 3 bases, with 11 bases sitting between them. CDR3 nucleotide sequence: TGTGCCATCAGTGAGTCGGAAGGGTTGGACACCGGGGAGCTGTTTTTT. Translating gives CAISESEGLDTGELFF.

The CDR3 coding sequence is TGTGCCAGCCCCCGGGACAGAATCTCTGGGGCCAACGTCCTGACTTTC. This sequence encodes CASPRDRISGANVLTF. The chain carries TRBV7-2 and TRBJ2-6, with TRBD1 matching 7 bases. Germline CDR1 SGHTA, CDR2 FQGNSA. CDR3 size: 16 residues. The J segment lost 0 bases and the V segment lost 8 bases, leaving 7 bases of the junction unmatched.

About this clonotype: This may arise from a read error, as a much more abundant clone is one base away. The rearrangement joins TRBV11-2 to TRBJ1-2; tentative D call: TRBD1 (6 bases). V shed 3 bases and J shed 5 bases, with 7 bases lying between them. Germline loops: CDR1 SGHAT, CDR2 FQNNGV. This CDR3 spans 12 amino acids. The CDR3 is CASSFTGYGYTF. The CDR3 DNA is TGTGCCAGCAGCTTTACAGGGTATGGCTACACCTTC.

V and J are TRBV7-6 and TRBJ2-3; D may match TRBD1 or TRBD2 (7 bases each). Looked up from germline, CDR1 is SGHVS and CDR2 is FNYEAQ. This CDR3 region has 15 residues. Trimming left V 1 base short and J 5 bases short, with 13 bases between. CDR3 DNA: TGTGCCAGCAGCTTAGGGGGAGGGGGCGAAGATACGCAGTATTTT. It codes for CASSLGGGGEDTQYF.

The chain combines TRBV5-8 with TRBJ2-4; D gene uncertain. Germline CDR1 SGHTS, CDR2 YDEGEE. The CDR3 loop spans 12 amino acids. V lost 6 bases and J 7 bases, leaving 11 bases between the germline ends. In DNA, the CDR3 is TGTGCCAGCAATTCGTTCGGCAACATTCAGTACTTC. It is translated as CASNSFGNIQYF. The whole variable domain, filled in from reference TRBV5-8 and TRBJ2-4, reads EAGVTQSPTHLIKTRGQQATLRCSPISGHTSVYWYQQALGLGLQFLLWYDEGEERNRGNFPPRFSGRQFPNYSSELNVNALELEDSALYLCASNSFGNIQYFGAGTRLSVL.

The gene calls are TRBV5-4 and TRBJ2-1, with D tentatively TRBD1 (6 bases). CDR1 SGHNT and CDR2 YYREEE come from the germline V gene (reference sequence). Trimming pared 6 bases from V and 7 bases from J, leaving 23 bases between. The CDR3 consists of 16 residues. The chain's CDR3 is CASKKGVPKDFNEQFF. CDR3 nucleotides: TGTGCCAGCAAAAAGGGGGTCCCTAAAGATTTTAATGAGCAGTTCTTC.

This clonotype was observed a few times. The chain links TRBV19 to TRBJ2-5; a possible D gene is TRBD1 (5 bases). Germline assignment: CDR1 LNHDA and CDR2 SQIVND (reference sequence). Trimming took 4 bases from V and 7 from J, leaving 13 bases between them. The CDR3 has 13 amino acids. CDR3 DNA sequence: TGTGCCAGTAGTAACCAGTTAAGGGGGACCCAGTACTTC. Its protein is CASSNQLRGTQYF.

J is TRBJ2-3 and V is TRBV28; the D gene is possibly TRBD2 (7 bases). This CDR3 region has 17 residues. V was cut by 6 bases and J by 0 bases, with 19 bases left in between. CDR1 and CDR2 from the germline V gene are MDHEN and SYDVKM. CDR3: CASSIGWRGHSTDTQYF. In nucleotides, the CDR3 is TGTGCCAGCAGCATCGGGTGGCGGGGGCATAGCACAGATACGCAGTATTTT.

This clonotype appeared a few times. CDR3 in amino acids: CSALREFSENIQYF. CDR3 coding DNA: TGCAGTGCCCTACGAGAATTTTCAGAAAACATTCAGTACTTC. This rearrangement joins TRBV20-1 to TRBJ2-4; D remains unclear. The V gene lost 6 bases and the J gene lost 5 bases, with 17 bases spanning the gap. The germline gives CDR1 DFQATT, CDR2 SNEGSKA (reference sequence). The CDR3 sequence is 14 residues long.

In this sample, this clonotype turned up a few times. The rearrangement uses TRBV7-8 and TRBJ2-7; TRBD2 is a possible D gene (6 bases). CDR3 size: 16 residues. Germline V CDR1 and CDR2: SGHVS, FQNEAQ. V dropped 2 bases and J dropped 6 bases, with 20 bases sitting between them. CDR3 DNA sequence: TGTGCCAGCAGCTTAAGGGGAGGAATCAGGGCGGGCGAGCAGTACTTC. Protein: CASSLRGGIRAGEQYF.